The next 17 T cell receptor beta chains were all read from a single sample in a study of T cells in Graves' hyperthyroidism and ophthalmopathy. Regions amplified from RNA transcripts were the TCR beta CDR3 regions. First-round RT-PCR with HTBI primers amplified the TCR CDR3 region. One entry per CDR3 protein results from TCRdb running MiXCR on the multiplex PCR reads. The table includes 300,000 to 450,000 distinct CDR3 sequences, about 15% detected once. Sample: blood. These receptors all stem from a woman in her twenties or thirties with Graves' hyperthyroidism.

For the CDR3, the DNA is TGTGCCAGCCGCTGGGGTTCTAGCGGGAGGGCGAATGAGCAGTTCTTC. Its protein product is CASRWGSSGRANEQFF. The V and J genes are TRBV12-3 or TRBV12-4 and TRBJ2-1; 12 nucleotides align to TRBD2. The CDR3 totals 16 residues. With V trimmed by 8 bases and J by 7 bases, 12 bases remained unmatched.

This clonotype was recorded many times. The CDR3 coding sequence is TGTGCTCTTCGGGTGGGGGTCCCTAATGAAGCTTTCTTT. Protein product: CALRVGVPNEAFF. V and J are TRBV6-1 and TRBJ1-1; possible D gene TRBD1, 5 bases. The CDR3 length is 13 residues. Germline V gene data show CDR1 as MNHNS and CDR2 as SASEGT.

This clonotype showed up many times. V usage is TRBV14 and J usage is TRBJ2-7; perhaps TRBD1 as D (6 bases). V lost 5 bases to trimming and J lost 5 bases, with 22 bases between them. Germline assignment: CDR1 SGHDN and CDR2 FVKESK. The CDR3 runs 16 residues. The CDR3 region is CASSSIKGGKLHEQYF. The CDR3 bases are TGTGCCAGCAGCTCGATAAAAGGGGGTAAGCTTCACGAGCAGTACTTC.

Remarks on this clonotype: A much more abundant neighbour one base away suggests this may be a read error. The rearrangement links TRBV11-2 to TRBJ2-5, with TRBD1 as a possible D gene (5 bases). CDR1 is SGHAT and CDR2 is FQNNGV in the germline V gene. The CDR3 covers 14 residues. V gave up 0 bases and J gave up 6 bases, with 11 bases separating them. This CDR3 is CASSLEAGPKTQYF. Here the CDR3 DNA reads TGTGCCAGCAGCTTAGAGGCAGGGCCCAAGACCCAGTACTTC.

This clonotype was detected a few times. The chain employs TRBV29-1 and TRBJ2-5; 7 nucleotides line up with TRBD1. The CDR3 runs 11 residues. The V gene's germline CDR1 is SQVTM and CDR2 ANQGSEA. The DNA for the CDR3 is TGCAGTTGGACAGGTCAAGAGACCCAGTACTTC. Protein: CSWTGQETQYF.

This clonotype showed up many times. The CDR3 nucleotides are TGTGCCAGCAGTTCCTTAGCGGGAGTTCTAACAGATACGCAGTATTTT. Translation: CASSSLAGVLTDTQYF. V is TRBV27 and J is TRBJ2-3; 9 bases line up with TRBD2. Trimming cost V 4 bases and J 3 bases; bases outside gene matches: 8. CDR1 is MNHEY, CDR2 SMNVEV, per germline (reference sequence). This CDR3 comprises 16 residues.

The gene calls are TRBV6-6 and TRBJ2-3; 9 nucleotides align to TRBD2. The J segment lost 2 bases and the V segment lost 0 bases, leaving 6 bases of the junction unmatched. Germline V gene lookup returns CDR1 MNHNY and CDR2 SVGAGI (reference sequence). CDR3 length equals 17 residues. This CDR3 reads CASSYSRGGGDTDTQYF. CDR3 coding DNA: TGTGCCAGCAGTTACTCGCGTGGCGGGGGGGACACAGATACGCAGTATTTT.

Many counts were recorded for this clonotype. The chain recombines TRBV11-3 with TRBJ2-7; D is possibly TRBD1 or TRBD2 (5 bases each). V lost 1 base, J lost 3 bases, and 16 bases lay in between. CDR1 is SGHNT, CDR2 YENEEA, per germline. This CDR3 is built from 16 residues. This chain's CDR3 is CASSLAPWGFVYEQYF. CDR3 in DNA: TGTGCCAGCAGCTTAGCCCCTTGGGGGTTCGTCTACGAGCAGTACTTC.

This clonotype has a handful of counts. The CDR3 sequence is CASSYSKSYQETQYF. The DNA of the CDR3 is TGTGCCAGCAGCTACAGCAAATCGTACCAAGAGACCCAGTACTTC. The J gene is TRBJ2-5, the V gene TRBV6-1; D is unresolved. CDR1 is MNHNS, CDR2 SASEGT, per germline. Trimming pared 6 bases from V and 0 bases from J, leaving 14 bases between. The CDR3 is made up of 15 amino acids.

This clonotype showed up many times. This chain connects TRBV6-5 to TRBJ2-1; 13 positions match TRBD2. The CDR3 runs 18 residues. Germline-derived CDR1 and CDR2 are MNHEY and SVGAGI. With V trimmed by 0 bases and J by 0 bases, 2 bases remained unmatched. CDR3 loop: CASSYSTSGRISYNEQFF. For the CDR3, the DNA is TGTGCCAGCAGTTACTCGACTAGCGGGAGGATCTCCTACAATGAGCAGTTCTTC.

This clonotype was counted only a few times. V usage is TRBV5-1 and J usage is TRBJ2-2; 10 nucleotides agree with TRBD2. This CDR3 contains 15 residues. V dropped 6 bases and J dropped 2; count of bases not matched to a gene: 4. CDR1 and CDR2 (germline): SGHRS, YFSETQ. This CDR3 is CASTEREGNTGELFF. The CDR3 nucleotides read TGCGCCAGCACAGAGCGGGAGGGAAACACCGGGGAGCTGTTTTTT. The whole variable domain, filled in from reference TRBV5-1 and TRBJ2-2, reads KAGVTQTPRYLIKTRGQQVTLSCSPISGHRSVSWYQQTPGQGLQFLFEYFSETQRNKGNFPGRFSGRQFSNSRSEMNVSTLELGDSALYLCASTEREGNTGELFFGEGSRLTVL.

This rearrangement joins TRBV28 to TRBJ1-4; D may be TRBD1 (5 bases). Germline CDR1 MDHEN, CDR2 SYDVKM. Trimming took off 7 bases at V and 8 bases at J, with 23 bases between the two ends. The CDR3 loop spans 16 amino acids. The CDR3 DNA reads as TGTGCCAGCAATCACGCCCGGGGGACCCTAAGCGAAAAACTGTTTTTT. It yields the protein CASNHARGTLSEKLFF.

This clonotype was detected a few times. The chain is built from TRBV7-9 and TRBJ1-5, with D maybe TRBD1 (6 bases). V was clipped by 5 bases and J by 6 bases, with 14 bases between them. CDR1 SEHNR and CDR2 FQNEAQ come from the germline V gene (reference sequence). CDR3 length: 14 residues. The CDR3 DNA is TGTGCCAGCAGCCAAGATCAGGGGACTCAGCCCCAGCATTTT. This sequence encodes CASSQDQGTQPQHF.

This clonotype has only a few counts. J is TRBJ2-1 and V is TRBV28; the D gene is possibly TRBD2 (5 bases). CDR1 and CDR2 from the germline V gene are MDHEN and SYDVKM. The CDR3 has 16 residues. The germline V and J ends were trimmed by 1 base and 4 bases, with 14 bases remaining between them. The CDR3 DNA reads as TGTGCCAGCAGTTTATCCCCCGGACTCTATTACAATGAGCAGTTCTTC. Protein sequence: CASSLSPGLYYNEQFF.

This clonotype has ten or more counts. The chain carries TRBV18 and TRBJ1-5; D is perhaps TRBD1 (6 bases). The CDR3 has 13 amino acids. The germline V gene has CDR1 KGHSH and CDR2 LQKENI. The V and J ends lost 3 bases and 7 bases respectively, with 10 bases between them. CDR3 in amino acids: CASSPGARQPQHF. The DNA for the CDR3 is TGTGCCAGCTCACCGGGGGCTCGGCAGCCCCAGCATTTT.

This clonotype showed up many times. The chain links TRBV4-1 to TRBJ1-5, with no clear D. Trimming stripped 7 bases from V and 3 bases from J, with 13 bases between. This CDR3 has 14 residues. Germline lookup yields CDR1 MGHRA and CDR2 YSYEKL. The CDR3 here is CASTLDRYNQPQHF. The CDR3 DNA is TGCGCCAGCACCCTGGACCGTTACAATCAGCCCCAGCATTTT.

This clonotype has only a few counts. This chain joins TRBV7-2 and TRBJ2-1; 7 positions agree with TRBD2. Germline CDR1 reads SGHTA; CDR2 reads FQGNSA. The CDR3 is made up of 15 amino acids. J lost 2 bases, V lost 3 bases, and 4 bases had no gene match. As DNA, the CDR3 is TGTGCCAGCAGCTTGGCGGGAGTCCCCTACAATGAGCAGTTCTTC. It is translated as CASSLAGVPYNEQFF.